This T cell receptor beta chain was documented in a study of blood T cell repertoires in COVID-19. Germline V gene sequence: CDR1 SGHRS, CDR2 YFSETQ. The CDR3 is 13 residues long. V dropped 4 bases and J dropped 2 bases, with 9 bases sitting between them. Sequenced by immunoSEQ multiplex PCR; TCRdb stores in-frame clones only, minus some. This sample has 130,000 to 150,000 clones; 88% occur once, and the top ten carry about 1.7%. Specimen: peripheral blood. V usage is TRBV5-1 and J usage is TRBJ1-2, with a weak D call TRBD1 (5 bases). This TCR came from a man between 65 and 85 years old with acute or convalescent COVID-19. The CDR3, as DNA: TGCGCCAGCAGCCTACAGGAGAACTATGGCTACACCTTC. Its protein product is CASSLQENYGYTF.